A selection of T cell receptor beta chains follows, all from one sample in a study of blood T cells in healthy people across ages. From the 5' RACE reads, TCRdb called clonotypes with MiXCR, one entry per CDR3 protein. The sample lists 450,000 to 700,000 distinct CDR3 sequences; approximately 27% were seen once. The sample was blood. These receptors originate from a woman in her 70s in good health. CDR3s include the opening cysteine and the closing phenylalanine or tryptophan. D genes are given only for firm matches. Clone size appears in some rows only: once, few, many, or a class for an expanded clone.

V gene: TRBV20-1
clone size: .
J gene: TRBJ2-5
D gene: .
CDR3 DNA: TGCAGTGCTAGAAGGACTACAGAGACCCAGTACTTC
CDR3 protein: CSARRTTETQYF

V gene: TRBV6-2/TRBV6-3
clone size: few
J gene: TRBJ2-4
D gene: TRBD2
CDR3 DNA: TGTGCCAGCAGTTACTCCGGACTAGCGGGGCCTCTAGCCAAAAACATTCAGTACTTC
CDR3 protein: CASSYSGLAGPLAKNIQYF

V gene: TRBV5-8
clone size: .
J gene: TRBJ1-1
D gene: .
CDR3 DNA: TGTGCCAGCAGCTACGCCGTTCCAGGGACCGAGAACACTGAAGCTTTCTTT
CDR3 protein: CASSYAVPGTENTEAFF

V gene: TRBV9
clone size: .
J gene: TRBJ1-1
D gene: .
CDR3 DNA: TGTGCCAGCACCCCTGGGGCACAGGGTCAAGCTTTCTTT
CDR3 protein: CASTPGAQGQAFF

V gene: TRBV11-2
clone size: once
J gene: TRBJ1-4
D gene: .
CDR3 DNA: TGTGTCAGCGCCGTGGGGAGGGGGAGTAGTACTAATGAAAAACTGTTTTTT
CDR3 protein: CVSAVGRGSSTNEKLFF

V gene: TRBV6-1
clone size: .
J gene: TRBJ1-4
D gene: .
CDR3 DNA: TGTGCCAGCAGCCGAGCACAACATCGGGGGACTAATGAAAAACTGTTTTTT
CDR3 protein: CASSRAQHRGTNEKLFF

V gene: TRBV6-5
clone size: .
J gene: TRBJ2-4
D gene: TRBD1
CDR3 DNA: TGTGCCAGCAGTTCGCCCGACAGGGGCAACATTCAGTACTTC
CDR3 protein: CASSSPDRGNIQYF

V gene: TRBV7-9
clone size: .
J gene: TRBJ2-5
D gene: TRBD2
CDR3 DNA: TGTGCCAGCAGCCCTAATCTAGCGGGGGCTGAGACCCAGTACTTC
CDR3 protein: CASSPNLAGAETQYF

V gene: TRBV7-6
clone size: .
J gene: TRBJ2-1
D gene: .
CDR3 DNA: TGTGCCAGCAGGTCACCTGGGGATGAGCAGTTCTTC
CDR3 protein: CASRSPGDEQFF

V gene: TRBV6-1
clone size: few
J gene: TRBJ2-5
D gene: .
CDR3 DNA: TGTGCCAGCAGTGAAGTTGAGCAGTACTTC
CDR3 protein: CASSEVEQYF

V gene: TRBV7-2
clone size: .
J gene: TRBJ2-7
D gene: .
CDR3 DNA: TGTGCCAGCAGCTTAGGGGCAAGTATGACCTACGAGCAGTACTTC
CDR3 protein: CASSLGASMTYEQYF

V gene: TRBV6-6
clone size: once
J gene: TRBJ1-2
D gene: .
CDR3 DNA: TGTGCCAGCACCCCCGGTGGTGCAGGGACCTTCTATGGCTACACCTTC
CDR3 protein: CASTPGGAGTFYGYTF

V gene: TRBV6-5
clone size: .
J gene: TRBJ2-1
D gene: .
CDR3 DNA: TGTGCCAGCAGTTTATATGAGAGTTCGGACAATGAGCAGTTCTTC
CDR3 protein: CASSLYESSDNEQFF

V gene: TRBV4-2
clone size: few
J gene: TRBJ1-4
D gene: .
CDR3 DNA: TGTGCCAGCAGCCAAGCCTTCCAGGGGGAAAAACTGTTTTTT
CDR3 protein: CASSQAFQGEKLFF

V gene: TRBV6-1
clone size: .
J gene: TRBJ1-5
D gene: TRBD1
CDR3 DNA: TGTGCCAGCAGTGGGACAGGGGTCCTCAATCAGCCCCAGCATTTT
CDR3 protein: CASSGTGVLNQPQHF

V gene: TRBV29-1
clone size: many
J gene: TRBJ2-6
D gene: .
CDR3 DNA: TGCAGCGTTGTCCTTTGGGGTTCCAACGTCCTGACTTTC
CDR3 protein: CSVVLWGSNVLTF

V gene: TRBV5-1
clone size: .
J gene: TRBJ2-5
D gene: TRBD1
CDR3 DNA: TGCGCCAGCAGCTCTGAACAGGGGCAGACCCAGTACTTC
CDR3 protein: CASSSEQGQTQYF

V gene: TRBV7-9
clone size: .
J gene: TRBJ2-7
D gene: .
CDR3 DNA: TGTGCCAGCAGCGCGGTTGGGTCCAGGAGCGAGCAGTACTTC
CDR3 protein: CASSAVGSRSEQYF